This TCR beta chain stems from a study of blood T cells in healthy people across ages. V was pared by 4 bases and J by 4 bases, with 18 bases between. There are 16 residues in the CDR3. Germline V gene lookup returns CDR1 LGHNA and CDR2 YNFKEQ. A J-beta primer mix and a sample-barcoded 5' primer were used in a second PCR of about 6 to 12 cycles. TCRdb itself ran the 5' RACE reads through MiXCR, one entry per CDR3 protein. The data contain 910,000 or so distinct CDR3 sequences, around 54% of them singletons. The study isolated at least 6.5 million PBMCs from each sample. Specimen: blood. The genes are TRBV4-2 and TRBJ2-3; D is perhaps TRBD2 (6 bases). The sequence derives from a woman aged 60-75 years in good health. The CDR3 DNA is TGTGCCAGCAGCCCTCTGGGACTGGCCGGCCCAGATACGCAGTATTTT. Translated, it gives CASSPLGLAGPDTQYF.